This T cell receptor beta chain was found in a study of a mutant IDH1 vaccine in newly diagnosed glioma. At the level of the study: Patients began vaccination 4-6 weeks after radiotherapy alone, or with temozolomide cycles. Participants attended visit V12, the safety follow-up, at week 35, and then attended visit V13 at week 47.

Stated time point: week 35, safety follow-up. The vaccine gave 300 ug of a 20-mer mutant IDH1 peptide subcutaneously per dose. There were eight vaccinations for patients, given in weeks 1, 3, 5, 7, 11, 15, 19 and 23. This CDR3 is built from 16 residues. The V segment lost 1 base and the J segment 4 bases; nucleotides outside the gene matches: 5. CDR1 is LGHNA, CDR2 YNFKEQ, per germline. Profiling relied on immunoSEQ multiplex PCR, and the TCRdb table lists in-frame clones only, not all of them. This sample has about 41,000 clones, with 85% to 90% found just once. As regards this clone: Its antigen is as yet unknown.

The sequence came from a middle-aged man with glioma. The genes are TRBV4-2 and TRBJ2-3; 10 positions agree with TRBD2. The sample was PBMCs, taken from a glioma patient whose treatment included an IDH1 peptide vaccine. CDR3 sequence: CASSQAGTSEPDTQYF. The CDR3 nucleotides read TGTGCCAGCAGCCAAGCCGGGACTAGCGAGCCAGATACGCAGTATTTT.